Only a few counts were recorded for the clone carrying this T cell receptor beta chain. What it recognizes is unknown. Making use of molecular barcodes, quantitative 5'-RACE generated TCR beta libraries. TCRdb reprocessed the 5' RACE reads via MiXCR and lists one record per CDR3 protein. The sample lists tens of thousands of distinct CDR3 sequences, approximately 17% occurring once. The data are from a study of CD8 T cells in ankylosing spondylitis. Study results and caveats: Peripheral blood held disease-linked clones only at relatively low frequency, and these were CD8+. Previous work reported some of these motif variants in the synovial fluid and blood of reactive arthritis.

CDR3 length equals 13 residues. Looked up from germline, CDR1 is SGHTA and CDR2 is FQGTGA. Trimming took 1 base from V and 1 from J, leaving 4 bases between them. The sequenced sample was blood. The clonotype comes from a male donor with ankylosing spondylitis or in good health (not recorded which). The chain employs TRBV7-3 and TRBJ1-1, with unresolved D. The CDR3: CASSLMRNTEAFF. CDR3 coding DNA: TGTGCCAGCAGCTTAATGCGGAACACTGAAGCTTTCTTT.